The clone carrying this T cell receptor beta chain showed up many times. Its antigen remains unknown. Between the trimmed V and J ends, which lost 1 base and 2 bases, there was a span of 15 bases. This CDR3 spans 16 amino acids. Germline V lookup: CDR1 SGHRS, CDR2 YFSETQ. The cDNA came from 5'RACE with 10-nucleotide random UMIs. In each sequencing run, over 170 million TCR-beta sequences were generated from 15-18 subjects. MiXCR was run by TCRdb on the 5' RACE reads, yielding one entry per CDR3 protein. In the table there are more than 95,000 distinct CDR3 sequences, more than 10% of which are singletons. Time point of the sample: longitudinal time-point 3. The sample is drawn from a study of neurological immune-mediated disorders. Study-wide points: No sharing of CDR3 amino acid sequences was observed among expanded clones across subjects, suggesting private repertoires in all groups.

The receptor was isolated from a female donor with HTLV-1-associated myelopathy (HAM/TSP). The V and J genes are TRBV5-1 and TRBJ2-5, with D unclear. Sample: PBMCs. Here the CDR3 DNA reads TGCGCCAGCAGCTTGCTTCGGGCGGCACAACAAGAGACCCAGTACTTC. It yields the protein CASSLLRAAQQETQYF.